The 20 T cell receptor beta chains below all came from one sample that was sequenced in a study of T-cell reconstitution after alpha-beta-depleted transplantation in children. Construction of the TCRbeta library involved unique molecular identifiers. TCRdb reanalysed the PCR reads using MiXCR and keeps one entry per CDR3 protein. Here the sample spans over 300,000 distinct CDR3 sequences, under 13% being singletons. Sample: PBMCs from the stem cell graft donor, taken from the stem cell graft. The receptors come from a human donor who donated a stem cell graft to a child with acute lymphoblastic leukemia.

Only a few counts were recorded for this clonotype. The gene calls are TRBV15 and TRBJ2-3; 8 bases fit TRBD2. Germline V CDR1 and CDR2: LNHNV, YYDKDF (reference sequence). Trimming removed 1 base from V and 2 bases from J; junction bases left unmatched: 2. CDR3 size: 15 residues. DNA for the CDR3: TGTGCCACCAGCAGAGGAGCGGGAGTCACAGATACGCAGTATTTT. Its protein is CATSRGAGVTDTQYF.

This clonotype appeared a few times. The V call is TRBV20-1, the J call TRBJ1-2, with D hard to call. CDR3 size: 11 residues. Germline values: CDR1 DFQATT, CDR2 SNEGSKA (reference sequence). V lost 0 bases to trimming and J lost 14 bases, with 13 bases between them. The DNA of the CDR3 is TGCAGTGCTAGAGATCTTGAGGGTATGACCTTC. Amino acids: CSARDLEGMTF.

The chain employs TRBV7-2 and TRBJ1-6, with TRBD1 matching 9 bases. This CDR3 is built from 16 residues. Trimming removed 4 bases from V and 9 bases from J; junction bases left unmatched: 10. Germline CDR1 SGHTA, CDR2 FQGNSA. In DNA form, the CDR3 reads TGTGCCAGCAGCTCAGCTCGTGTGACAGGGGGTTCACCCCTCCACTTT. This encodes CASSSARVTGGSPLHF.

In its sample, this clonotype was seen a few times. CDR3 residues: CAIRGTSANTGELFF. In DNA, the CDR3 is TGTGCCATCAGGGGAACTAGCGCGAACACCGGGGAGCTGTTTTTT. This chain connects TRBV10-3 to TRBJ2-2; TRBD2 agrees at 7 bases. The CDR3 extends over 15 amino acids. From germline, CDR1 is ENHRY and CDR2 SYGVKD. Unmatched junction bases numbered 4, after V lost 6 bases and J lost 0 bases.

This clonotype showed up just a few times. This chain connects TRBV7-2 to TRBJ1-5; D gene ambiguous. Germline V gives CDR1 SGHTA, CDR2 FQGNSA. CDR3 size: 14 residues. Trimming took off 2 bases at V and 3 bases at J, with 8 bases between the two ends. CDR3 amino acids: CASSLLWVNQPQHF. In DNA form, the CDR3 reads TGTGCCAGCAGCTTATTGTGGGTCAATCAGCCCCAGCATTTT. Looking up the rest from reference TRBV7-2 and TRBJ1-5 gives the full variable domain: GAGVSQSPSNKVTEKGKDVELRCDPISGHTALYWYRQSLGQGLEFLIYFQGNSAPDKSGLPSDRFSAERTGGSVSTLTIQRTQQEDSAVYLCASSLLWVNQPQHFGDGTRLSIL.

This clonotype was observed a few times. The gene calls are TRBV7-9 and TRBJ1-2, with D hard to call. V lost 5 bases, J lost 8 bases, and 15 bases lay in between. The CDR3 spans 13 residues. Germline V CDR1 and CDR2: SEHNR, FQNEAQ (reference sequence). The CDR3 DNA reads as TGTGCCAGCAGCCCCACAGACGAAAGAGGCTACACCTTC. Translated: CASSPTDERGYTF.

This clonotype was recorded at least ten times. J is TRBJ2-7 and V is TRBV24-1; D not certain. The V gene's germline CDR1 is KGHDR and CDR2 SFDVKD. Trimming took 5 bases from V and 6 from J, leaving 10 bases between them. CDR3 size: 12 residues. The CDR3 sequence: CATSAVGFEQYF. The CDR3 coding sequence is TGTGCCACCAGTGCGGTAGGTTTCGAGCAGTACTTC.

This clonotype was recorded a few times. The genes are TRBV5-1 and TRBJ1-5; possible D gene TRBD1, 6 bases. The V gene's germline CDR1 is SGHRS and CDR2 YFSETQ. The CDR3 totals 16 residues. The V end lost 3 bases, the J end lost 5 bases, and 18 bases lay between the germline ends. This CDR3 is CASSSRRGAMDQPQHF. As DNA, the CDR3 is TGCGCCAGCAGCTCCCGTCGGGGGGCTATGGATCAGCCCCAGCATTTT.

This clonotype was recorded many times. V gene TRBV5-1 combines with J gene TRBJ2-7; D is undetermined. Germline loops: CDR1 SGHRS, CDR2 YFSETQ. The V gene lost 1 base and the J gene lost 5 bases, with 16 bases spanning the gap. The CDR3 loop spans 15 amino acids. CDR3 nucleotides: TGCGCCAGCAGCTTGTTAGGCAGCGACGGCGACGAGCAGTACTTC. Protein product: CASSLLGSDGDEQYF.

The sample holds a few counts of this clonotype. The CDR3 region is CASSLAEGRRTGELFF. Here the CDR3 DNA reads TGTGCCAGCAGTTTAGCAGAAGGGAGAAGAACCGGGGAGCTGTTTTTT. The V call is TRBV12-3 or TRBV12-4, the J call TRBJ2-2, with D possibly TRBD2 on 5 matching bases. Trimming removed 0 bases from V and 5 bases from J, with 13 bases in between. The CDR3 covers 16 residues.

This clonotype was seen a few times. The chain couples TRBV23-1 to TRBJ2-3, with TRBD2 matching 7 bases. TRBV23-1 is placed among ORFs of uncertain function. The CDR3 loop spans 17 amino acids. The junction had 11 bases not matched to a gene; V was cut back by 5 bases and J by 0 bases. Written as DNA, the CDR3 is TGCGCCAGCAGTTCATATCCTAGCGGCCAAAGCACAGATACGCAGTATTTT. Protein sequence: CASSSYPSGQSTDTQYF.

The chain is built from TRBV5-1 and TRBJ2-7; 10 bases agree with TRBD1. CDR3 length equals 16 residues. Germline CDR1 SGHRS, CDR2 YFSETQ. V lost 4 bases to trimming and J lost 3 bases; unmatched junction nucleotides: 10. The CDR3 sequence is CASSDLLRDRGYEQYF. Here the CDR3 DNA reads TGCGCCAGCAGCGATCTCCTCCGGGACAGGGGCTACGAGCAGTACTTC.

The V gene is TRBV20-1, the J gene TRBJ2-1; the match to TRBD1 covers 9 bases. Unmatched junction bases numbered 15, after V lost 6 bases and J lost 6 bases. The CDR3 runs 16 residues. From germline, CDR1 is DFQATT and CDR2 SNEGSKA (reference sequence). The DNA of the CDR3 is TGCAGTGCCACTGCGTCGACAGGGGGGGATATCAATGAGCAGTTCTTC. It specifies CSATASTGGDINEQFF.

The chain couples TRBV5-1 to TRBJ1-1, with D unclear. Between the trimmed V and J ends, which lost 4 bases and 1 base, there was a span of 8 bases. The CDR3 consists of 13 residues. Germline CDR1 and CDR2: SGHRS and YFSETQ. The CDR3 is CASSGAENTEAFF. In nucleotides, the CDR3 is TGCGCCAGCAGCGGTGCCGAGAACACTGAAGCTTTCTTT.

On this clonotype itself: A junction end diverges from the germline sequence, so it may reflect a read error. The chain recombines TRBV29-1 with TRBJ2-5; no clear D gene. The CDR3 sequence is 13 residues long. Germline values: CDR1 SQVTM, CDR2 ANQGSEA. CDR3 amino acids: CRVGLVVEETQYF. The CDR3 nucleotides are TGCCGCGTTGGTCTTGTAGTGGAGGAGACCCAGTACTTC.

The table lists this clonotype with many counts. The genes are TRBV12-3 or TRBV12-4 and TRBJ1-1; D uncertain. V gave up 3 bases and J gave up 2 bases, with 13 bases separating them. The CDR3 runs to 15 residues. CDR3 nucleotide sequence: TGTGCCAGCAGTTTCATAGCAGCAGGTAACACTGAAGCTTTCTTT. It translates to CASSFIAAGNTEAFF.

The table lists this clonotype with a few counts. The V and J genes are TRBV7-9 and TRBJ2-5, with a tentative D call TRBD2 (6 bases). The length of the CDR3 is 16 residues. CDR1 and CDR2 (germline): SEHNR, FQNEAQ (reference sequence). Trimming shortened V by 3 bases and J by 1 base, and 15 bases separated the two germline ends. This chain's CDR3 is CASSLLVGGSQETQYF. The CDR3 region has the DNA TGTGCCAGCAGCTTGCTAGTAGGAGGGTCCCAAGAGACCCAGTACTTC.

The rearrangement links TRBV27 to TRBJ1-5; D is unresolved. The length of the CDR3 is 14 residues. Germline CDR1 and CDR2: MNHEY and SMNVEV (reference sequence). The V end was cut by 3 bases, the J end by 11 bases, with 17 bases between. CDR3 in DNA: TGTGCCAGCAGTTTCCCGGGAGCCCATCGGACCCAGCATTTT. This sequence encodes CASSFPGAHRTQHF.

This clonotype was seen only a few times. The CDR3 region has the DNA TGTGCCAGCAGTCAACGGTGGAGGGGAGGATCGAACGAGCAGTACTTC. This translates into CASSQRWRGGSNEQYF. J is TRBJ2-7 and V is TRBV6-1, with a weak D call TRBD2 (6 bases). Germline V CDR1 and CDR2: MNHNS, SASEGT. The germline V and J ends were trimmed by 5 bases and 5 bases, with 22 bases remaining between them. The CDR3 has 16 amino acids.

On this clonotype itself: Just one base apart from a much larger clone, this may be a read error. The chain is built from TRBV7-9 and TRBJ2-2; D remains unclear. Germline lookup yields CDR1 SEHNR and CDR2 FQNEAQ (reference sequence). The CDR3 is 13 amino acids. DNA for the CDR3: TGTGTCAGCAGCCCGAGTATCGCCGGGGAGCTGTTTTTT. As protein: CVSSPSIAGELFF.